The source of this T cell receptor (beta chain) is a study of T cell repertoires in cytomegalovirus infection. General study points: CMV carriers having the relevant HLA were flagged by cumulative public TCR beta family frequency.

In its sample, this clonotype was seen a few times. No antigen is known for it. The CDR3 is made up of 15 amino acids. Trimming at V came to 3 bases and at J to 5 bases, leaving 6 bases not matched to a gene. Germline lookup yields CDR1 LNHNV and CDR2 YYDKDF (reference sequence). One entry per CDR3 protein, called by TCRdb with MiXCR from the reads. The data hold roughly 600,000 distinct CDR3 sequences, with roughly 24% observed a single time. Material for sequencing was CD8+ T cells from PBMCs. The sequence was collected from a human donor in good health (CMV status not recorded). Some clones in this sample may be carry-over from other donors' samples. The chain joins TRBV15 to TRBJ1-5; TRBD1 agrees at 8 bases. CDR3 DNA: TGTGCCACCAGCAGCTTGACAGGGGAGTATCAGCCCCAGCATTTT. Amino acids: CATSSLTGEYQPQHF. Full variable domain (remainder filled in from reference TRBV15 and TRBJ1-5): DAMVIQNPRYQVTQFGKPVTLSCSQTLNHNVMYWYQQKSSQAPKLLFHYYDKDFNNEADTPDNFQSRRPNTSFCFLDIRSPGLGDTAMYLCATSSLTGEYQPQHFGDGTRLSIL.